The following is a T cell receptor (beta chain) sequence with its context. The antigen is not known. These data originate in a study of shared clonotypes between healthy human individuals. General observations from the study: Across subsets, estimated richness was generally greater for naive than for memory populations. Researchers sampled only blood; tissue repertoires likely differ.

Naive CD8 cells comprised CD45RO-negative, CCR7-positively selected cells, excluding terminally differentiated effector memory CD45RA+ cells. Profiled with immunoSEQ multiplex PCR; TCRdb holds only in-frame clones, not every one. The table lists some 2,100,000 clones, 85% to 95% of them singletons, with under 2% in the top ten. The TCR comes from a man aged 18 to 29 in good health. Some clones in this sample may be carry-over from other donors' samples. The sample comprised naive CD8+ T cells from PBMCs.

The CDR3 is CASSLAILGFNQPQHF. DNA for the CDR3: TGTGCCAGCAGCTTAGCGATACTAGGTTTCAATCAGCCCCAGCATTTT. V and J are TRBV7-9 and TRBJ1-5; D is unclear. The V end was cut by 0 bases, the J end by 3 bases, with 12 bases between. Per the germline V gene, CDR1 is SEHNR and CDR2 is FQNEAQ (reference sequence). The CDR3 extends over 16 amino acids.